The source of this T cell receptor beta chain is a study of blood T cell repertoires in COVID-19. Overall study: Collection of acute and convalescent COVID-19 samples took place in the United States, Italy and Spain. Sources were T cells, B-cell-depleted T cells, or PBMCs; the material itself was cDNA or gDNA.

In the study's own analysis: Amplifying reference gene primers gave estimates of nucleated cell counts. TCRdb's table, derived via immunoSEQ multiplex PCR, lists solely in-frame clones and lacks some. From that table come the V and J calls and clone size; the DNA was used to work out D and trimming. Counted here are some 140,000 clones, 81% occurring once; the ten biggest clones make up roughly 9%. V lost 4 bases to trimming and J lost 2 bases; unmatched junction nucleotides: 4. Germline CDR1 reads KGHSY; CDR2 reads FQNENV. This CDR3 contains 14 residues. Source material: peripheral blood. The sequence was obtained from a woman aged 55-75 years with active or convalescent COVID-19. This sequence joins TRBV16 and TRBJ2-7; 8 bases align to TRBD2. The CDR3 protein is CASSPVGGAYEQYF. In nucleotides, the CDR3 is TGTGCCAGCAGCCCCGTCGGGGGGGCCTACGAGCAGTACTTC.